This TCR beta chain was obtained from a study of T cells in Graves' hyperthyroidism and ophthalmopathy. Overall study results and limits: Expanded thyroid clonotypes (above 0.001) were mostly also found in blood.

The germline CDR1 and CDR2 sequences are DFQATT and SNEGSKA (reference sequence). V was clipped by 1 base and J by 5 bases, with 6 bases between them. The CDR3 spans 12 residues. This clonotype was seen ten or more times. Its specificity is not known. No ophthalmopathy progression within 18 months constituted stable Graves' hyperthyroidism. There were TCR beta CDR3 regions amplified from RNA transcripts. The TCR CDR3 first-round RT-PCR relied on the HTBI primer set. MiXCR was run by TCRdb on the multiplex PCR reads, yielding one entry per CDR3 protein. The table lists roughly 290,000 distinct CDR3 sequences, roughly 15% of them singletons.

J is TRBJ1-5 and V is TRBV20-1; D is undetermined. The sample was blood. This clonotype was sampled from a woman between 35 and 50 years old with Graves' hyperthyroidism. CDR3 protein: CSARGVDQPQHF. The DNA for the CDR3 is TGCAGTGCTAGAGGGGTAGATCAGCCCCAGCATTTT.